The table lists the clone carrying this T cell receptor (beta chain) with a count of one. The data originate from a study of control samples from healthy donors and cancer patients. The method was immunoSEQ multiplex PCR; TCRdb's version includes in-frame clones alone and lacks a portion of them. The table records about 110,000 clones, 70% to 85% of them present only once. The germline V and J ends were trimmed by 5 bases and 1 base, with 5 bases remaining between them. The CDR3 has 12 residues. Germline V lookup: CDR1 MNHEY, CDR2 SVGAGI. Material: blood. The chain combines TRBV6-5 with TRBJ1-2; D gene unclear. The receptor comes from a man aged 18 to 29 in good health. The CDR3 nucleotides read TGTGCCAGCAGTCGAAATAACTATGGCTACACCTTC. It encodes CASSRNNYGYTF.